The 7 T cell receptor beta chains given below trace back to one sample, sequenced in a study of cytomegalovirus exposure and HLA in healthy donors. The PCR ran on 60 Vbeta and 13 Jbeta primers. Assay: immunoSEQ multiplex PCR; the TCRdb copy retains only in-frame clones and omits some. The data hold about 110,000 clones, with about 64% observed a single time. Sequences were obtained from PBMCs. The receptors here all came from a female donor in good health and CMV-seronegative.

This CDR3 is CASSRRLAGVADTQYF. The CDR3 nucleotides read TGCGCCAGCAGTCGGAGACTAGCGGGGGTGGCAGATACGCAGTATTTT. The chain couples TRBV5-1 to TRBJ2-3; 12 bases are shared with TRBD2. V trimming: 5 bases; J trimming: 4 bases; junction bases outside the gene matches: 8. Germline V gene lookup returns CDR1 SGHRS and CDR2 YFSETQ. The CDR3 is 16 amino acids.

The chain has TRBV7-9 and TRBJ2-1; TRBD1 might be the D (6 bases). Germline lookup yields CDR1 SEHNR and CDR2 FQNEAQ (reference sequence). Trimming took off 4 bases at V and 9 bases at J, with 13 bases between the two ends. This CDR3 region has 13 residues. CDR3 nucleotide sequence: TGTGCCAGCAGCTCACAGGGCTTCGGTGAGCAGTTCTTC. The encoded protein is CASSSQGFGEQFF.

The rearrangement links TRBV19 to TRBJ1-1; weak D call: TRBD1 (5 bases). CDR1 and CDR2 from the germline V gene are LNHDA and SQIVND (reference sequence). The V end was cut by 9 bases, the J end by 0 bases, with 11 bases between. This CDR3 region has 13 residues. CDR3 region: CASTDIVNTEAFF. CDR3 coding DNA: TGTGCCAGCACGGACATAGTGAACACTGAAGCTTTCTTT.

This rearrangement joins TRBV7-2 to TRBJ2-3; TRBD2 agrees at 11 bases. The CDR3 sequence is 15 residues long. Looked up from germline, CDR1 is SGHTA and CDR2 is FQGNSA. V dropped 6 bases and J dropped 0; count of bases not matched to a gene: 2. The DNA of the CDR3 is TGTGCCAGCAGTCTAGCGGGAGGAAGCACAGATACGCAGTATTTT. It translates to CASSLAGGSTDTQYF.

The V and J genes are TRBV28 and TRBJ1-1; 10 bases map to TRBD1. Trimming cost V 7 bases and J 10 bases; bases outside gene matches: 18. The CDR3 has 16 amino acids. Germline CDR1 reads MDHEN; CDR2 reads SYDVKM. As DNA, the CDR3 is TGTGCCAGCAAATTTTCACCGGGACAGGGGTCTCTTGGAGCTTTCTTT. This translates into CASKFSPGQGSLGAFF. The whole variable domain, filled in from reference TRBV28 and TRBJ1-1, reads DVKVTQSSRYLVKRTGEKVFLECVQDMDHENMFWYRQDPGLGLRLIYFSYDVKMKEKGDIPEGYSVSREKKERFSLILESASTNQTSMYLCASKFSPGQGSLGAFFGQGTRLTVV.

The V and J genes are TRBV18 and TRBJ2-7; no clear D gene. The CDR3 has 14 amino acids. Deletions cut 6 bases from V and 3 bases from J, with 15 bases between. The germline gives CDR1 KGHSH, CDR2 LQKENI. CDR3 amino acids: CASSLTSVGYEQYF. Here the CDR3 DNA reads TGTGCCAGCTCCCTTACCTCGGTTGGCTACGAGCAGTACTTC.

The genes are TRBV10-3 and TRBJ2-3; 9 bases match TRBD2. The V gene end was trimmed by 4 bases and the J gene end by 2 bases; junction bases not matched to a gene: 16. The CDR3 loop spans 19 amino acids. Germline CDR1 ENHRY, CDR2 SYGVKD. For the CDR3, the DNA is TGTGCCATCAGTGTAGTTGCTAGCGGGATAAATGGCCTCACAGATACGCAGTATTTT. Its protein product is CAISVVASGINGLTDTQYF.